This TCR beta chain was sequenced for a study of spatial heterogeneity in lung cancer. Carried by each TCR cDNA molecule was a unique molecular identifier. TCRdb re-analysed the 5' RACE reads in MiXCR, keeping a single row per CDR3 protein. Found here are some 78,000 distinct CDR3 sequences, approximately 8.1% of them singletons; the top ten hold 6.8%. CDR3 size: 14 residues. The V gene's germline CDR1 is LGHNA and CDR2 YSLEER. With 1 base removed from V and 8 bases from J, the gap between germline ends came to 12 bases. As for time point: sample taken at primary tumor resection. The cohort: about 79 early-stage, untreated non-small cell lung cancer patients. Sequencing was performed on whole RNA extracted from tumor and nontumor lung tissue, or from frozen PBMC, and the material was left unsorted. This clonotype was counted at least ten times.

This clonotype originated in a male donor with early-stage non-small cell lung cancer. Sequences were derived from PBMCs, sampled at surgery. This chain links TRBV4-3 with TRBJ1-3; D not resolved. CDR3 in DNA: TGCGCCAGCAGCCAAGTTTATGGGAAGCACACCATATATTTT. This gives the protein CASSQVYGKHTIYF.